A single sample is the source of the 32 T cell receptor beta chains below, sequenced in a study of OX40 agonist ivuxolimab in advanced cancers. Libraries were prepared by immunoSEQ multiplex PCR; TCRdb keeps only in-frame clonotypes and omits some of them. The data show fewer than 65,000 clones, about 89% seen once. Sequencing was performed on CD4+ or CD8+ T cells sorted from blood, taken in a trial of the OX40 agonist ivuxolimab. The receptors originated from an adult with an advanced solid tumor such as melanoma, head and neck, liver or kidney cancer.

In its sample, this clone was seen once. The rearrangement joins TRBV5-4 to TRBJ2-5; 10 nucleotides align to TRBD1. V was clipped by 2 bases and J by 4 bases; unmatched bases: 17. The CDR3 loop spans 19 amino acids. Per the germline V gene, CDR1 is SGHNT and CDR2 is YYREEE (reference sequence). CDR3 residues: CASSFSGLGGTGVRETQYF. The CDR3 DNA reads TGTGCCAGCAGCTTTAGCGGCCTAGGAGGGACAGGGGTTCGAGAGACCCAGTACTTC.

CDR3 region: CASKALHEQYF. Here the CDR3 DNA reads TGCGCCAGCAAAGCGCTCCACGAGCAGTACTTC. The chain links TRBV5-1 to TRBJ2-5, with D unresolved. The J call is in doubt because the DNA end fits TRBJ2-7 better. The CDR3 is made up of 11 amino acids. Germline V gene data show CDR1 as SGHRS and CDR2 as YFSETQ.

This chain joins TRBV29-1 and TRBJ1-1, with D perhaps TRBD1 (6 bases). V shed 1 base and J shed 4 bases, with 16 bases lying between them. The CDR3 runs to 15 residues. Germline V gene sequence: CDR1 SQVTM, CDR2 ANQGSEA. CDR3 sequence: CSVEGVGAEATEAFF. CDR3 DNA: TGCAGCGTTGAAGGTGTGGGGGCGGAGGCCACTGAAGCTTTCTTT.

The chain employs TRBV19 and TRBJ2-2; D remains ambiguous. Trimming took off 3 bases at V and 7 bases at J, with 15 bases between the two ends. In germline, CDR1 is LNHDA, CDR2 SQIVND (reference sequence). The CDR3 is 15 amino acids. CDR3 bases: TGTGCCAGTAGTATGGCGGTACTGTCTCGCGGGGAGCTGTTTTTT. Translation: CASSMAVLSRGELFF.

The CDR3 loop is CASSPLIRGFSSYEQYF. The CDR3 nucleotides are TGTGCCAGCAGCCCTCTTATCAGGGGATTCAGCTCCTACGAGCAGTACTTC. The chain is built from TRBV7-2 and TRBJ2-7; D possibly corresponds to TRBD1 (6 bases). This CDR3 has 17 amino acids. The V end was cut by 5 bases, the J end by 0 bases, with 20 bases between. In germline, CDR1 is SGHTA, CDR2 FQGNSA.

This clone was seen a few times. V is TRBV29-1 and J is TRBJ2-7; maybe TRBD1 (5 bases). Trimming stripped 4 bases from V and 0 bases from J, with 13 bases between. The germline V gene encodes CDR1 SQVTM and CDR2 ANQGSEA. The CDR3 length is 14 residues. This CDR3 is CSVVGVESSYEQYF. CDR3 DNA: TGCAGCGTTGTAGGGGTGGAGAGCTCCTACGAGCAGTACTTC.

The gene calls are TRBV2 and TRBJ2-7, with D possibly being TRBD1 or TRBD2 (5 bases each). Germline V lookup: CDR1 SNHLY, CDR2 FYNNEI. The V gene lost 0 bases and the J gene lost 6 bases, with 9 bases spanning the gap. The CDR3 sequence is 13 residues long. CDR3 region: CASSEAWGSEQYF. In DNA form, the CDR3 reads TGTGCCAGCAGTGAAGCGTGGGGGAGCGAGCAGTACTTC.

This clone was picked up one time. This chain connects TRBV5-8 to TRBJ2-1; D is ambiguous. CDR3 length: 13 amino acids. Germline V CDR1 and CDR2: SGHTS, YDEGEE. The germline V and J ends were trimmed by 0 bases and 9 bases, with 10 bases remaining between them. In nucleotides, the CDR3 is TGTGCCAGCAGCTTGGAGCCGGTCGGTGAGCAGTTCTTC. This codes for CASSLEPVGEQFF.

The rearrangement joins TRBV29-1 to TRBJ1-1, with a tentative D call TRBD1 (6 bases). V was clipped by 6 bases and J by 5 bases, with 13 bases between them. The CDR3 has 12 residues. The V gene's germline CDR1 is SQVTM and CDR2 ANQGSEA. CDR3 in DNA: TGCAGCGTACTCCCTACAGGGACTGAAGCTTTCTTT. It codes for CSVLPTGTEAFF.

The rearrangement uses TRBV15 and TRBJ1-5; D is possibly TRBD1 (5 bases). This CDR3 is 15 amino acids long. Germline V gene sequence: CDR1 LNHNV, CDR2 YYDKDF (reference sequence). V lost 0 bases and J 2 bases, leaving 8 bases between the germline ends. The CDR3 reads CATSRESGRNQPQHF. Here the CDR3 DNA reads TGTGCCACCAGCAGAGAATCAGGGCGCAATCAGCCCCAGCATTTT.

The rearrangement links TRBV29-1 to TRBJ2-1; D not resolved. With 2 bases removed from V and 5 bases from J, the gap between germline ends came to 1 base. The length of the CDR3 is 10 residues. Germline CDR1 SQVTM, CDR2 ANQGSEA. The CDR3 coding sequence is TGCAGCGTTGAAAACAATGAGCAGTTCTTC. It specifies CSVENNEQFF.

V usage is TRBV29-1 and J usage is TRBJ2-3, with D unclear. Germline CDR1 SQVTM, CDR2 ANQGSEA. CDR3 length: 11 residues. Trimming removed 1 base at V and 8 bases at J, with 7 bases between. CDR3 bases: TGCAGCGTTGAAGTTTTGGGTACGCAGTATTTT. It translates to CSVEVLGTQYF.

In this sample, this clone turned up once. CDR3 nucleotides: TGTGCCAGTACAGGAAGCAGCTTGTATGGCTACACCTTC. As protein: CASTGSSLYGYTF. The gene calls are TRBV19 and TRBJ1-2; D is unclear. From germline, CDR1 is LNHDA and CDR2 SQIVND (reference sequence). Trimming stripped 7 bases from V and 5 bases from J, with 14 bases between. This CDR3 has 13 residues. Complete variable domain (other parts from reference TRBV19 and TRBJ1-2): DGGITQSPKYLFRKEGQNVTLSCEQNLNHDAMYWYRQDPGQGLRLIYYSQIVNDFQKGDIAEGYSVSREKKESFPLTVTSAQKNPTAFYLCASTGSSLYGYTFGSGTRLTVV.

The V call is TRBV11-2, the J call TRBJ2-5, with TRBD2 matching over 11 bases. There are 15 residues in the CDR3. Per germline, CDR1 SGHAT and CDR2 FQNNGV. V shed 1 base and J 5 bases; nucleotides not matched to a gene: 3. The CDR3 DNA reads as TGTGCCAGCAGCTTAGTCAGACTAGCGGGGGAGACCCAGTACTTC. Translation: CASSLVRLAGETQYF.

The count of this clone is one. CDR3 loop: CASSSTWEGSILQPQHF. The CDR3 DNA is TGTGCCAGCAGCTCTACCTGGGAGGGGTCGATCCTTCAGCCCCAGCATTTT. This rearrangement joins TRBV7-8 to TRBJ1-5; D is possibly TRBD1 (5 bases). Germline values: CDR1 SGHVS, CDR2 FQNEAQ. Between the trimmed V and J ends, which lost 4 bases and 6 bases, there was a span of 22 bases. The CDR3 is made up of 17 amino acids.

This clone has more than one count but fewer than ten. J is TRBJ1-1 and V is TRBV10-3; TRBD1 is a possible D gene (6 bases). V gave up 4 bases and J gave up 5 bases, with 14 bases separating them. Germline V gene sequence: CDR1 ENHRY, CDR2 SYGVKD. This CDR3 region has 14 residues. This chain's CDR3 is CAISAAGAMTEAFF. CDR3 coding DNA: TGTGCCATCAGTGCGGCAGGGGCTATGACTGAAGCTTTCTTT.

This chain joins TRBV30 and TRBJ2-3; D possibly corresponds to TRBD1 (5 bases). Germline values: CDR1 GTSNPN, CDR2 SVGIG (reference sequence). The CDR3 consists of 12 residues. Trimming shortened V by 2 bases and J by 5 bases, and 8 bases separated the two germline ends. The CDR3 sequence: CAWSRGGDTQYF. The CDR3 nucleotides are TGTGCCTGGAGTAGGGGTGGAGATACGCAGTATTTT.

This clone was counted a few times. The gene calls are TRBV5-1 and TRBJ2-1; no firm D call. CDR1 and CDR2 (germline): SGHRS, YFSETQ. V was cut by 8 bases and J by 2 bases, with 14 bases left in between. The CDR3 loop spans 14 amino acids. The CDR3 is CASSPGEPYNEQFF. The CDR3 nucleotides read TGCGCCAGTAGCCCTGGGGAACCCTACAATGAGCAGTTCTTC.

V usage is TRBV9 and J usage is TRBJ2-5; D is perhaps TRBD1 (6 bases). The CDR3 contains 13 residues. CDR1 SGDLS and CDR2 YYNGEE come from the germline V gene. The V end was cut by 3 bases, the J end by 5 bases, with 11 bases between. The CDR3 DNA reads as TGTGCCAGCAGCGCACAGGGTATCGAGACCCAGTACTTC. This translates into CASSAQGIETQYF. Full variable domain (outside the CDR3, taken from reference TRBV9 and TRBJ2-5): DSGVTQTPKHLITATGQRVTLRCSPRSGDLSVYWYQQSLDQGLQFLIQYYNGEERAKGNILERFSAQQFPDLHSELNLSSLELGDSALYFCASSAQGIETQYFGPGTRLLVL.

The chain has TRBV6-1 and TRBJ1-5; D not resolved. The CDR3 has 15 amino acids. The V and J ends lost 1 base and 0 bases respectively, with 7 bases between them. Per germline, CDR1 MNHNS and CDR2 SASEGT. The CDR3 DNA is TGTGCCAGCAGTGAAGGTTTCTATAGCAATCAGCCCCAGCATTTT. Protein product: CASSEGFYSNQPQHF.

The chain recombines TRBV19 with TRBJ2-1, with 8 bases that match TRBD2. CDR1 and CDR2 from the germline V gene are LNHDA and SQIVND (reference sequence). The CDR3 is 15 residues long. With 1 base clipped from V and 3 bases from J, the junction kept 2 bases outside the gene matches. CDR3 region: CASSIGLASYNEQFF. The CDR3 bases are TGTGCCAGTAGTATAGGACTAGCGAGCTACAATGAGCAGTTCTTC.

This clone was seen only a few times. This chain joins TRBV5-1 and TRBJ1-5; tentative D call: TRBD1 (5 bases). CDR1 SGHRS and CDR2 YFSETQ come from the germline V gene. The CDR3 totals 14 residues. V lost 4 bases and J lost 3, with 11 bases in between. CDR3 bases: TGCGCCAGCAGCCCTGGGGCCATCAATCAGCCCCAGCATTTT. Translated: CASSPGAINQPQHF.

This chain joins TRBV5-4 and TRBJ2-5; D is unresolved. From germline, CDR1 is SGHNT and CDR2 YYREEE (reference sequence). Trimming took off 0 bases at V and 5 bases at J, with 8 bases between the two ends. This CDR3 is built from 13 residues. This CDR3 reads CASSLVGQETQYF. Written as DNA, the CDR3 is TGTGCCAGCAGCTTGGTAGGGCAGGAGACCCAGTACTTC.

The J gene is TRBJ2-5, the V gene TRBV5-1; D gene unclear. V was clipped by 3 bases and J by 4 bases, with 4 bases between them. CDR3 length: 11 amino acids. Germline V lookup: CDR1 SGHRS, CDR2 YFSETQ. The CDR3 region has the DNA TGCGCCAGCAGCTCAGGAGAGACCCAGTACTTC. Its protein is CASSSGETQYF.

V gene TRBV6-5 combines with J gene TRBJ2-7; D is unclear. Trimming removed 2 bases from V and 3 bases from J, with 11 bases in between. CDR1 and CDR2 (germline): MNHEY, SVGAGI. This CDR3 spans 14 amino acids. CDR3 nucleotides: TGTGCCAGCAGTTACGACGACTCCCACTACGAGCAGTACTTC. This translates into CASSYDDSHYEQYF.

The J gene is TRBJ1-1, the V gene TRBV14; possible D gene TRBD1, 6 bases. CDR3 length: 13 amino acids. Trimming stripped 0 bases from V and 10 bases from J, with 12 bases between. Germline V gives CDR1 SGHDN, CDR2 FVKESK. The CDR3 region has the DNA TGTGCCAGCAGCCAAGATTTTGGGGGGCGAGCTTTCTTT. Its translation: CASSQDFGGRAFF.

The rearrangement joins TRBV5-6 to TRBJ2-1; tentative D call: TRBD1 (6 bases). V dropped 4 bases and J dropped 5 bases, with 13 bases sitting between them. Germline V gene data show CDR1 as SGHDT and CDR2 as YYEEEE. The CDR3 extends over 14 amino acids. In DNA form, the CDR3 reads TGTGCCAGCAGCCTGGGACAAGGAGACAATGAGCAGTTCTTC. Translating gives CASSLGQGDNEQFF. The whole variable domain, filled in from reference TRBV5-6 and TRBJ2-1, reads DAGVTQSPTHLIKTRGQQVTLRCSPKSGHDTVSWYQQALGQGPQFIFQYYEEEERQRGNFPDRFSGHQFPNYSSELNVNALLLGDSALYLCASSLGQGDNEQFFGPGTRLTVL.

This chain uses TRBV30 with TRBJ2-1; D is ambiguous. The germline gives CDR1 GTSNPN, CDR2 SVGIG (reference sequence). The CDR3 runs to 11 residues. Trimming removed 4 bases at V and 1 base at J, with 2 bases between. CDR3: CAWTSYNEQFF. CDR3 in DNA: TGTGCCTGGACTTCCTACAATGAGCAGTTCTTC.

The rearrangement links TRBV5-4 to TRBJ2-7, with 9 nucleotides matching TRBD2. The germline V gene encodes CDR1 SGHNT and CDR2 YYREEE (reference sequence). The CDR3 loop spans 16 amino acids. V lost 6 bases and J lost 5; bases outside the gene matches: 15. The CDR3 protein is CASKMRGGIGGNEQYF. In DNA, the CDR3 is TGTGCCAGCAAAATGCGGGGGGGGATTGGTGGTAACGAGCAGTACTTC.

The V and J genes are TRBV11-2 and TRBJ2-5, with D perhaps matching TRBD1 or TRBD2 (5 bases each). CDR1 and CDR2 (germline): SGHAT, FQNNGV. Deletions cut 11 bases from V and 6 bases from J, with 22 bases between. This CDR3 contains 14 residues. CDR3 coding DNA: TGTGCCTCAGGTCGGGGCCTTGATGCACAGACCCAGTACTTC. It codes for CASGRGLDAQTQYF.

The chain carries TRBV18 and TRBJ2-2; D gene uncertain. The CDR3 consists of 16 residues. Germline V gene sequence: CDR1 KGHSH, CDR2 LQKENI. Between the trimmed V and J ends, which lost 2 bases and 4 bases, there was a span of 14 bases. Written as DNA, the CDR3 is TGTGCCAGCTCACCAAGCTCAACTCCGGGCACCGGGGAGCTGTTTTTT. Translating gives CASSPSSTPGTGELFF.

This clone was recorded once. The chain links TRBV18 to TRBJ1-2, with a tentative D call TRBD1 (5 bases). This CDR3 contains 15 residues. CDR1 and CDR2 from the germline V gene are KGHSH and LQKENI. V lost 3 bases to trimming and J lost 5 bases, with 16 bases between them. For the CDR3, the DNA is TGTGCCAGCTCACCGAATTCAGGGCCTCCGTATGGCTACACCTTC. It is translated as CASSPNSGPPYGYTF.